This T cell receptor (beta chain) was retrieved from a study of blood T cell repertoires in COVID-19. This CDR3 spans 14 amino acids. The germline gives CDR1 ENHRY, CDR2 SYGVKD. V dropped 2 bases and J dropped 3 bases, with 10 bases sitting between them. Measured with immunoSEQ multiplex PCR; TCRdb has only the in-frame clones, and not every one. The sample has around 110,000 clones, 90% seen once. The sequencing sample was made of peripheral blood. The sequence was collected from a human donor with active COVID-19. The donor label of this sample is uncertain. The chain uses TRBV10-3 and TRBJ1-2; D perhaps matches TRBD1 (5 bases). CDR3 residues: CAISEQEGDYGYTF. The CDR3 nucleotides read TGTGCCATCAGTGAGCAGGAAGGGGACTATGGCTACACCTTC.